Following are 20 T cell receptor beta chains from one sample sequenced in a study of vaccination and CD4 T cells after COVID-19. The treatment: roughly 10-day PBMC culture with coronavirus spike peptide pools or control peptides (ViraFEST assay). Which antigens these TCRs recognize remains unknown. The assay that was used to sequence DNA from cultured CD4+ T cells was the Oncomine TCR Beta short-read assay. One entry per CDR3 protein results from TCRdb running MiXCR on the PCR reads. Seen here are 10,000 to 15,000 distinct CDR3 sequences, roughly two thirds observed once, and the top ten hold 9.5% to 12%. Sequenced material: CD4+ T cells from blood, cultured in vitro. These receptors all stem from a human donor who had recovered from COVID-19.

The DNA for the CDR3 is TGTGCCAGCAGCTATCAGGGTTACACTGAAGCTTTCTTT. Protein: CASSYQGYTEAFF. The chain joins TRBV11-1 to TRBJ1-1, with D possibly being TRBD1 (5 bases). The CDR3 covers 13 residues. The germline V gene encodes CDR1 SGHAT and CDR2 FQDESV (reference sequence). The germline V and J ends were trimmed by 4 bases and 3 bases, with 9 bases remaining between them.

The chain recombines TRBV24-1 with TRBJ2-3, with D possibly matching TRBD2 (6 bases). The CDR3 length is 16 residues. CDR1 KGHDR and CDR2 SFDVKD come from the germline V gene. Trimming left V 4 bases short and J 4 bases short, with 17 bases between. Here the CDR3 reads CATSDIGTGTADTQYF. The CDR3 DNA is TGTGCCACCAGTGACATCGGGACTGGTACTGCAGATACGCAGTATTTT.

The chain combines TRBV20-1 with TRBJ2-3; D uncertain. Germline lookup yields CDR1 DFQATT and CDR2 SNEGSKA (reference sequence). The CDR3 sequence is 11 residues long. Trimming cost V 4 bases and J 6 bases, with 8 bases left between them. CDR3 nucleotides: TGCAGTGCTATGGGAACCGATACGCAGTATTTT. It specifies CSAMGTDTQYF.

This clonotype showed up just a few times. CDR3: CATSRGPGLADTDTQYF. The CDR3 DNA follows: TGTGCCACCAGCAGGGGTCCTGGACTAGCGGACACAGATACGCAGTATTTT. This chain joins TRBV15 and TRBJ2-3; TRBD2 agrees at 10 bases. Germline CDR1 LNHNV, CDR2 YYDKDF (reference sequence). Trimming cost V 3 bases and J 2 bases; bases outside gene matches: 8. The CDR3 has 17 residues.

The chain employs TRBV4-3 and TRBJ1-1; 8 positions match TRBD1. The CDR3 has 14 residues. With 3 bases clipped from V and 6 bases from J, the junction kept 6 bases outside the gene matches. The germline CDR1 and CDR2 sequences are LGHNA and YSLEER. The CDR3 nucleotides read TGCGCCAGCAGCCAGGTACAGGGACAGGCTGAAGCTTTCTTT. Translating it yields CASSQVQGQAEAFF.

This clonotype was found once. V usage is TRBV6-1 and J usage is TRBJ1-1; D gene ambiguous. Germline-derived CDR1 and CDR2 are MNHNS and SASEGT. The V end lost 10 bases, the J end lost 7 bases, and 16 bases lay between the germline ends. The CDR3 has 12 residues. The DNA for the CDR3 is TGTGCCACCTCGAAAGAGGTAGTTGAAGCTTTCTTT. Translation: CATSKEVVEAFF.

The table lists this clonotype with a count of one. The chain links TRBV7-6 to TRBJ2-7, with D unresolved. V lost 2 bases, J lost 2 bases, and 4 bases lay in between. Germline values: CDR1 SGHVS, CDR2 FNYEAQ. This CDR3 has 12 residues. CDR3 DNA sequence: TGTGCCAGCAGCTTAAATGCCTACGAGCAGTACTTC. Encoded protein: CASSLNAYEQYF.

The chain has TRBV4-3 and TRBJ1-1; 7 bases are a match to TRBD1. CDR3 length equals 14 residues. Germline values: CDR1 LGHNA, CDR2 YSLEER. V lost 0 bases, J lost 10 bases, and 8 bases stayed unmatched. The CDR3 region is CASSQDIGRGTAFF. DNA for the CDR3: TGCGCCAGCAGCCAAGATATAGGCAGGGGGACAGCTTTCTTT.

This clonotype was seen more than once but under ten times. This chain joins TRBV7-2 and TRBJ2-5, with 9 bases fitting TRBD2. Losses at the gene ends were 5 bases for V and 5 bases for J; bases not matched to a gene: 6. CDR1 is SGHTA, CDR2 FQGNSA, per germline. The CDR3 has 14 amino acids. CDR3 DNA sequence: TGTGCCAGCAGCATCGGCGGGGGGGCGGAGACCCAGTACTTC. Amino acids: CASSIGGGAETQYF.

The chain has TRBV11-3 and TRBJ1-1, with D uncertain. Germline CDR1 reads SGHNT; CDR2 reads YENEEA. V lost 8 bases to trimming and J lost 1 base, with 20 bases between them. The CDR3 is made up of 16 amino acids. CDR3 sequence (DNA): TGTGCCAGCCTAAGGGATTATGGGCAGGCGAACACTGAAGCTTTCTTT. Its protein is CASLRDYGQANTEAFF.

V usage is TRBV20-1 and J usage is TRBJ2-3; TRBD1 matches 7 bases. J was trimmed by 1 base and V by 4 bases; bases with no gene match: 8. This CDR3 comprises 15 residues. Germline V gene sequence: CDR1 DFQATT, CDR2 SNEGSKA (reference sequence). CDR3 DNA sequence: TGCAGTGCTAAAAGACAGGGCCCCGGCACAGATACGCAGTATTTT. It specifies CSAKRQGPGTDTQYF.

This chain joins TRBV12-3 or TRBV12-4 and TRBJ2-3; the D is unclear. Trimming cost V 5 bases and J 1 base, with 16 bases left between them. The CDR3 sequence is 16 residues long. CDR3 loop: CASSPLTAHGTDTQYF. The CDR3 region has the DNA TGTGCCAGCAGTCCCTTGACTGCCCACGGCACAGATACGCAGTATTTT.

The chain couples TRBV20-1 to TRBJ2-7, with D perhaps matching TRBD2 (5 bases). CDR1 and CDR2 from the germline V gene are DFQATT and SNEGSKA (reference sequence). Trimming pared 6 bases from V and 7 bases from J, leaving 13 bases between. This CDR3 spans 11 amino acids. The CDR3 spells CSAPLRGEQYF. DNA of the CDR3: TGCAGTGCGCCTCTCCGAGGGGAGCAGTACTTC.

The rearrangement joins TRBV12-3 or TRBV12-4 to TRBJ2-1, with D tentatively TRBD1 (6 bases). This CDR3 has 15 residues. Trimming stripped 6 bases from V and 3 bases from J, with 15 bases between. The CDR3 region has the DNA TGTGCCAGCAGCCCCGCAGGGGAAAGCTACAATGAGCAGTTCTTC. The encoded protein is CASSPAGESYNEQFF.

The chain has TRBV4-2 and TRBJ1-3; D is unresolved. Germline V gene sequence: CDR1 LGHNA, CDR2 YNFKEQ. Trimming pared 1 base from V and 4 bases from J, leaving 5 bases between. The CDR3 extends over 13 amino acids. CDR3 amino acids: CASSQGGGNTIYF. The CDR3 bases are TGTGCCAGCAGCCAAGGGGGAGGAAACACCATATATTTT.

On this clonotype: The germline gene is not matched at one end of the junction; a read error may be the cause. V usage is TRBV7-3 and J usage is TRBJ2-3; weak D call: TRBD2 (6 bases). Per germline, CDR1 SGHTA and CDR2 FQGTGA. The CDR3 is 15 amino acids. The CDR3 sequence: CANSLSGTPKDTQYF. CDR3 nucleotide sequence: TGTGCCAACAGCTTATCTGGGACTCCTAAAGATACGCAGTATTTT. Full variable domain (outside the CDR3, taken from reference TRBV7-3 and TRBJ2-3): GAGVSQTPSNKVTEKGKYVELRCDPISGHTALYWYRQSLGQGPEFLIYFQGTGAADDSGLPNDRFFAVRPEGSVSTLKIQRTERGDSAVYLCANSLSGTPKDTQYFGPGTRLTVL.

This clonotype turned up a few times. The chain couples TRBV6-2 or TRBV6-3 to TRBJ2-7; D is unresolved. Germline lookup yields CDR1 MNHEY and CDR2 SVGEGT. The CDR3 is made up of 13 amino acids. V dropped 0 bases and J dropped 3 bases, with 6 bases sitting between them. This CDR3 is CASSYSALYEQYF. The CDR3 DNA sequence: TGTGCCAGCAGTTACTCCGCCCTCTACGAGCAGTACTTC.

DNA for the CDR3: TGCGCCAGCAGCCCCTTGTCCAGAGATTACAATGAGCAGTTCTTC. Protein: CASSPLSRDYNEQFF. The rearrangement links TRBV5-1 to TRBJ2-1, with unresolved D. With 4 bases removed from V and 4 bases from J, the gap between germline ends came to 15 bases. From germline, CDR1 is SGHRS and CDR2 YFSETQ. The CDR3 is made up of 15 amino acids.

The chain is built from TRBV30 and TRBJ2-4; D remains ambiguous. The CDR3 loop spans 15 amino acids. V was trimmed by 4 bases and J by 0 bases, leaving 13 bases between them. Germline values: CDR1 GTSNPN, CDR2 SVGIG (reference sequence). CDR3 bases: TGTGCCTGGAACGACGGTTCCCTAGCCAAAAACATTCAGTACTTC. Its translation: CAWNDGSLAKNIQYF.

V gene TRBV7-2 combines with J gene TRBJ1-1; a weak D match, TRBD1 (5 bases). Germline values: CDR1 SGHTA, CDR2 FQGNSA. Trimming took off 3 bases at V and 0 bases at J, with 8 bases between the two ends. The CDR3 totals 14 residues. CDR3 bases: TGTGCCAGCAGCTTCGGACAATTGAACACTGAAGCTTTCTTT. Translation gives CASSFGQLNTEAFF.